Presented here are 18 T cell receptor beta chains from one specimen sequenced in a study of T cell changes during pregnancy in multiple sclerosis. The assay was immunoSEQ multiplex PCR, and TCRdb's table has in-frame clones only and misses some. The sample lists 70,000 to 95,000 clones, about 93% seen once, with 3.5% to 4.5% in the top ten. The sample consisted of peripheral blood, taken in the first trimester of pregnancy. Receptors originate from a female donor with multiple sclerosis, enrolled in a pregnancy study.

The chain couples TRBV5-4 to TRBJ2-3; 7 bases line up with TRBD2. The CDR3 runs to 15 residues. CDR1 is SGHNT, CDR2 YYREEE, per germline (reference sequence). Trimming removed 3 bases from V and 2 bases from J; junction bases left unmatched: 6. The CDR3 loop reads CASSSARGDTDTQYF. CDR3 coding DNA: TGTGCCAGCAGCTCGGCTCGGGGGGACACAGATACGCAGTATTTT.

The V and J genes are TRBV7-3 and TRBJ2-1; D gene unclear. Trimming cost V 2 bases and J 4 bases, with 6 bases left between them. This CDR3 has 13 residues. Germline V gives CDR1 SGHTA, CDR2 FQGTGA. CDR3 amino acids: CASSLSLYNEQFF. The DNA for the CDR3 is TGTGCCAGCAGCTTATCCTTATACAATGAGCAGTTCTTC.

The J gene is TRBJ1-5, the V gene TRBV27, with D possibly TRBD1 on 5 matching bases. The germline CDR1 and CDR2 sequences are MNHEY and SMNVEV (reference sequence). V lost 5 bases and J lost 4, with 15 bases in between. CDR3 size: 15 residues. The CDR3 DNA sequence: TGTGCCAGCAGTCGGGGACGGGAGGGGAATCAGCCCCAGCATTTT. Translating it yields CASSRGREGNQPQHF.

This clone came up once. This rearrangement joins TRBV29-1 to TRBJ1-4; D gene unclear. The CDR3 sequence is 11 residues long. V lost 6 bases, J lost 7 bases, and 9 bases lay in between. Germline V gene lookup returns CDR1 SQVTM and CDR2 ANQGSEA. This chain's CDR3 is CSVETGEKLFF. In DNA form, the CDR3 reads TGCAGCGTCGAAACGGGTGAAAAACTGTTTTTT.

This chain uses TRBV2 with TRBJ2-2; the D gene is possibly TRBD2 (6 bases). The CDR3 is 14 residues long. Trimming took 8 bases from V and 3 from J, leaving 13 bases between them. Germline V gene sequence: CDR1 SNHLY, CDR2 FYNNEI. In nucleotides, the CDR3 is TGTGCCAGCCGCTGGGACTCATACACCGGGGAGCTGTTTTTT. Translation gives CASRWDSYTGELFF.

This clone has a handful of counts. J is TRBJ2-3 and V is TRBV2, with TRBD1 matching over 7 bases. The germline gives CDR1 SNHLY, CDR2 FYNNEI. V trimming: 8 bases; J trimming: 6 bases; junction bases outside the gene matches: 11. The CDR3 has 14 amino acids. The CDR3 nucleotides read TGTGCCAGCGGCGGCCAGGGGGTCATGGATACGCAGTATTTT. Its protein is CASGGQGVMDTQYF.

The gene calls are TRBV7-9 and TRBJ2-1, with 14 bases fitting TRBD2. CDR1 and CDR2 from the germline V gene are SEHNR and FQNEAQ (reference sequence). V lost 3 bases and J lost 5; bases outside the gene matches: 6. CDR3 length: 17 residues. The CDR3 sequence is CASSFSGLAGGHNEQFF. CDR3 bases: TGTGCCAGCAGCTTTTCCGGACTAGCGGGGGGTCACAATGAGCAGTTCTTC.

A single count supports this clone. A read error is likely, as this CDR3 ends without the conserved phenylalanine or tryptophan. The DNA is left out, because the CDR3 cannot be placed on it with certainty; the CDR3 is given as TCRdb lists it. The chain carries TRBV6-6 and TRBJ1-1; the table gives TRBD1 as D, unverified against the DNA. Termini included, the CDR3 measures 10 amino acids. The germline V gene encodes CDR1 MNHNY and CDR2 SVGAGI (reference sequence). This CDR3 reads CASLRIESIV.

The CDR3 coding sequence is TGCGCCAGCAGCTCGGGGGACAGGGCGACTTCAACTAATGAAAAACTGTTTTTT. Translation: CASSSGDRATSTNEKLFF. The rearrangement joins TRBV5-1 to TRBJ1-4; 9 nucleotides match TRBD1. V lost 3 bases, J lost 0 bases, and 9 bases stayed unmatched. Germline CDR1 SGHRS, CDR2 YFSETQ. This CDR3 contains 18 residues.

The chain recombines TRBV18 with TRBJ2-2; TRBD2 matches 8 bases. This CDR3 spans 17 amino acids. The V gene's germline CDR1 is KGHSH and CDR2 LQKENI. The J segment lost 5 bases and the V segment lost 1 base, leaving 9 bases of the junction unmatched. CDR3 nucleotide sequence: TGTGCCAGCTCACCACTGCAACTAGCGGCGAGAACCGGGGAGCTGTTTTTT. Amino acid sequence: CASSPLQLAARTGELFF.

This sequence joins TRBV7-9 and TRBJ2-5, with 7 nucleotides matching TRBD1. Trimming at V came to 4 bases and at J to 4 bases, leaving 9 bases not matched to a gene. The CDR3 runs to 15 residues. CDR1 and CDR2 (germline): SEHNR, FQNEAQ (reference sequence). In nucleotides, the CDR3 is TGTGCCAGCAGCTCTAAGGGGGCTGGGGGAGAGACCCAGTACTTC. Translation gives CASSSKGAGGETQYF. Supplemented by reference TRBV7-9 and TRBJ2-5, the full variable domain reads DTGVSQNPRHKITKRGQNVTFRCDPISEHNRLYWYRQTLGQGPEFLTYFQNEAQLEKSRLLSDRFSAERPKGSFSTLEIQRTEQGDSAMYLCASSSKGAGGETQYFGPGTRLLVL.

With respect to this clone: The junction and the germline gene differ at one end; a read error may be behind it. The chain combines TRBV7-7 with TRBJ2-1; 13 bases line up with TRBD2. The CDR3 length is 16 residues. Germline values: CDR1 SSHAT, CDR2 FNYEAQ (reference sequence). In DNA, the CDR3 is TGTGCTAGCAGCTTAGCCGGGACTAGCGGGGTTGACGAGCAGTTCTTC. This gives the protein CASSLAGTSGVDEQFF.

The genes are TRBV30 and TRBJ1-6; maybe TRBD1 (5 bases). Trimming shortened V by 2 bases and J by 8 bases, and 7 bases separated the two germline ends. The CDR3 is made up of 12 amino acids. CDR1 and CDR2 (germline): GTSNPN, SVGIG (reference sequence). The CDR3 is CAWSKGDSPLHF. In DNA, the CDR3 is TGTGCCTGGAGTAAAGGGGATTCACCCCTCCACTTT. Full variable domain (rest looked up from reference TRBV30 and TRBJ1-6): SQTIHQWPATLVQPVGSPLSLECTVEGTSNPNLYWYRQAAGRGLQLLFYSVGIGQISSEVPQNLSASRPQDRQFILSSKKLLLSDSGFYLCAWSKGDSPLHFGNGTRLTVT.

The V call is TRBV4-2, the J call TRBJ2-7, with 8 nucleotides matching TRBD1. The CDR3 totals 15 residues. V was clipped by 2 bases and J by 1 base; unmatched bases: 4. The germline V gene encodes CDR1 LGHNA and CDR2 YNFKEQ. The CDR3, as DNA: TGTGCCAGCAGCCAACCCGGGACAGGATCCTACGAGCAGTACTTC. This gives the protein CASSQPGTGSYEQYF.

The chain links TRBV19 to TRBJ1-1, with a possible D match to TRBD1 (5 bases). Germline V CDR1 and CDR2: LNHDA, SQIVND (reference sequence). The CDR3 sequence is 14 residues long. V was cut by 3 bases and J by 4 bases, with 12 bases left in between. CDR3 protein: CASSISPRATEAFF. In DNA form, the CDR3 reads TGTGCCAGTAGTATTTCTCCCAGGGCCACTGAAGCTTTCTTT.

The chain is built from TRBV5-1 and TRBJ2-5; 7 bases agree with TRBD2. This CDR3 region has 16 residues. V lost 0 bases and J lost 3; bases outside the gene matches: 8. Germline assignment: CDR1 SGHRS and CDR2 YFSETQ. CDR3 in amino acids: CASSLEPGGVKETQYF. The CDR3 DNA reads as TGCGCCAGCAGCTTGGAACCGGGGGGAGTCAAAGAGACCCAGTACTTC. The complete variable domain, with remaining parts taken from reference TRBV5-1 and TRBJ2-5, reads KAGVTQTPRYLIKTRGQQVTLSCSPISGHRSVSWYQQTPGQGLQFLFEYFSETQRNKGNFPGRFSGRQFSNSRSEMNVSTLELGDSALYLCASSLEPGGVKETQYFGPGTRLLVL.

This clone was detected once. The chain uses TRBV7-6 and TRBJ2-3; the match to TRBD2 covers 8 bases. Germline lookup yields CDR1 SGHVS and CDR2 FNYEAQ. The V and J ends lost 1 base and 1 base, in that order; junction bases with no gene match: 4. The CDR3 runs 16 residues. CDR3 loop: CASSLGAGGGTDTQYF. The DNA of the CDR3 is TGTGCCAGCAGCTTAGGGGCGGGGGGTGGCACAGATACGCAGTATTTT.

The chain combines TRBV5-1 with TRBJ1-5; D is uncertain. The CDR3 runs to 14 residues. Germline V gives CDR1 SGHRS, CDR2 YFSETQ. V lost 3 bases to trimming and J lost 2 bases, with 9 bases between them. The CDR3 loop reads CASSSEAGNQPQHF. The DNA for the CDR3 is TGCGCCAGCAGCTCCGAAGCGGGCAATCAGCCCCAGCATTTT.